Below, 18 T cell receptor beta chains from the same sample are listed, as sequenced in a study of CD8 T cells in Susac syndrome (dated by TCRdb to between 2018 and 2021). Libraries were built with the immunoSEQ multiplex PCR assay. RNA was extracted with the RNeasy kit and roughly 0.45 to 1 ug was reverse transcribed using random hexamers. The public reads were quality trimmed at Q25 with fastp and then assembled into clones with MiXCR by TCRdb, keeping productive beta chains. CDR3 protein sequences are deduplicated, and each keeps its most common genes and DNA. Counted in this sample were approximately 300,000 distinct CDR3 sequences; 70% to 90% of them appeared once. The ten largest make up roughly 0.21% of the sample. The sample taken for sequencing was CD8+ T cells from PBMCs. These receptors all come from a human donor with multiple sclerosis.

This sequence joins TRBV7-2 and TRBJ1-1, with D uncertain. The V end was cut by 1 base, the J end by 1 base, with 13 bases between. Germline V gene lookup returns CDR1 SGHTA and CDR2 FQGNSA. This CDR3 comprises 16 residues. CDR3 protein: CASSLESTGWNTEAFF. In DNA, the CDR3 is TGTGCCAGCAGCTTAGAGAGCACCGGGTGGAACACTGAAGCTTTCTTT.

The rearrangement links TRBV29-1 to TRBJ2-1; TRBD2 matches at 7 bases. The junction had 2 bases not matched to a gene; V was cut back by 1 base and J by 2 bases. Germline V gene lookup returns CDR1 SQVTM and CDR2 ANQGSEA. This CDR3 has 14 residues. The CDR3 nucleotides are TGCAGCGTTGAAGCTAGCGGAACCTACAATGAGCAGTTCTTC. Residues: CSVEASGTYNEQFF.

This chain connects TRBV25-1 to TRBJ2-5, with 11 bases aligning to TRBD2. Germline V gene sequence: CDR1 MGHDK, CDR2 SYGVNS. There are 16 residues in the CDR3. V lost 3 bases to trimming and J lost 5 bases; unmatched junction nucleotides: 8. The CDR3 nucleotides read TGTGCCAGCAGTGACTTTCTAGCGGGAGGTGGTGAGACCCAGTACTTC. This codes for CASSDFLAGGGETQYF.

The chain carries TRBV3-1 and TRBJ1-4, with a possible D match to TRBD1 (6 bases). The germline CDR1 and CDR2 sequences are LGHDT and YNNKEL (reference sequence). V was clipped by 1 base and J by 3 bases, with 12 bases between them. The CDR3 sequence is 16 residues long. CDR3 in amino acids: CASSQGNRVANEKLFF. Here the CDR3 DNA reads TGTGCCAGCAGCCAAGGAAACAGGGTTGCTAATGAAAAACTGTTTTTT.

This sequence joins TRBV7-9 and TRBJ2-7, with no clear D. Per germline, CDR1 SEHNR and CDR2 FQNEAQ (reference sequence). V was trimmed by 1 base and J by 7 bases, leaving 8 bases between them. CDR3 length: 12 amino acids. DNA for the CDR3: TGTGCCAGCAGCTTAGAATGGGATGAGCAGTACTTC. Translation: CASSLEWDEQYF.

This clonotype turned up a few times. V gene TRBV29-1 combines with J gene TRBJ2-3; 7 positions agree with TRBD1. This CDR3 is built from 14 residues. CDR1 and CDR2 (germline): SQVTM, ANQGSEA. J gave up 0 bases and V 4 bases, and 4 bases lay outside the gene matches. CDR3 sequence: CSVALRGSTDTQYF. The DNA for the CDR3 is TGCAGCGTTGCGCTCAGGGGGAGCACAGATACGCAGTATTTT.

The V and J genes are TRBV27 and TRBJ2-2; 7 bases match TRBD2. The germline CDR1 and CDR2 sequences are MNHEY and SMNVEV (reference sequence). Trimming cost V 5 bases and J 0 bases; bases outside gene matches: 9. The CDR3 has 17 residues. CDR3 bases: TGTGCCAGCAGTACCCCCGGGACTACTACGAACACCGGGGAGCTGTTTTTT. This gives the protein CASSTPGTTTNTGELFF.

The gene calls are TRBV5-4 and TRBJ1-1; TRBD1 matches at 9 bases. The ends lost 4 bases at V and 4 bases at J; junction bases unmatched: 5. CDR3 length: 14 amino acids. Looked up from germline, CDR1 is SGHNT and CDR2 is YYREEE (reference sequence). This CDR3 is CASSGDRVGTEAFF. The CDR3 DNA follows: TGTGCCAGCAGCGGGGACAGGGTGGGCACTGAAGCTTTCTTT.

Written as DNA, the CDR3 is TGTGCCAGGTCCTGCCAAGGGACGATGCACACTGAAGCTTTCTTT. It specifies CARSCQGTMHTEAFF. The V gene is TRBV5-8, the J gene TRBJ1-1, with D possibly being TRBD1 (5 bases). This CDR3 is 15 amino acids long. Looked up from germline, CDR1 is SGHTS and CDR2 is YDEGEE. V was clipped by 8 bases and J by 3 bases, with 20 bases between them.

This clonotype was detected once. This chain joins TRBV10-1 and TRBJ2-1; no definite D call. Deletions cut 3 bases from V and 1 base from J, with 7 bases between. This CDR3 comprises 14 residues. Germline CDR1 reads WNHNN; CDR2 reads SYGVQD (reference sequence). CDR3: CASSDRLSYNEQFF. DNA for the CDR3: TGCGCCAGCAGTGACAGGTTGTCCTACAATGAGCAGTTCTTC.

The CDR3 loop is CASSLSRVGNEQFF. The CDR3, as DNA: TGTGCCAGCAGTTTAAGCAGGGTGGGGAATGAGCAGTTCTTC. This chain connects TRBV27 to TRBJ2-1, with D possibly TRBD1 on 5 matching bases. The CDR3 length is 14 residues. Germline V gives CDR1 MNHEY, CDR2 SMNVEV (reference sequence). V was pared by 2 bases and J by 7 bases, with 12 bases between.

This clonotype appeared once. The CDR3 reads CASSYSRTGPYEQYF. In DNA, the CDR3 is TGTGCCAGCAGTTACTCGAGGACAGGGCCCTACGAGCAGTACTTC. This chain uses TRBV6-2 or TRBV6-3 with TRBJ2-7; TRBD1 matches 8 bases. J was trimmed by 2 bases and V by 0 bases; bases with no gene match: 3. CDR3 length equals 15 residues. Looked up from germline, CDR1 is MNHEY and CDR2 is SVGEGT.

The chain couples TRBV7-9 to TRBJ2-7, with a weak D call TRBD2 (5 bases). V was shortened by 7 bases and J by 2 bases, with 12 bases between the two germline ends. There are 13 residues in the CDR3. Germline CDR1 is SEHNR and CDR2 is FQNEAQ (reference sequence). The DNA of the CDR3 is TGTGCCAGCATACCGGCCGGGACCTACGAGCAGTACTTC. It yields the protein CASIPAGTYEQYF.

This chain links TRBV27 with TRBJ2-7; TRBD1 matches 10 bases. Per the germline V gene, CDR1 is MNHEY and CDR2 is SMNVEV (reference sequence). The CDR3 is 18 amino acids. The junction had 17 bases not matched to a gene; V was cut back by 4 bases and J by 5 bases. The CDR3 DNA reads TGTGCCAGCAGTTCCCGACAGGGGGCTATCCCAGTGGAGGACGAGCAGTACTTC. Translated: CASSSRQGAIPVEDEQYF.

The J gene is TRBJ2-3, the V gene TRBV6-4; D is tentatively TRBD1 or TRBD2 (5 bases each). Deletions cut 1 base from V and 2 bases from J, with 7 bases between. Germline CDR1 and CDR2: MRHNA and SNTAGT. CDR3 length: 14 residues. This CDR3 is CASSDLGTTDTQYF. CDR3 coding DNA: TGTGCCAGCAGTGACTTAGGGACCACAGATACGCAGTATTTT.

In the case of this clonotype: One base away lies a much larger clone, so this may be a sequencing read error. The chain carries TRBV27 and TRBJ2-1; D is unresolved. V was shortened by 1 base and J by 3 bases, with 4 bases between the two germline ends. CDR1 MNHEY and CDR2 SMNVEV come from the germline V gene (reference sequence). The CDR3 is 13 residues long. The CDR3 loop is CASSLYSYNEQFF. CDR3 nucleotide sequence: TGTGCCAGCAGTTTATACAGCTACAATGAGCAGTTCTTC.

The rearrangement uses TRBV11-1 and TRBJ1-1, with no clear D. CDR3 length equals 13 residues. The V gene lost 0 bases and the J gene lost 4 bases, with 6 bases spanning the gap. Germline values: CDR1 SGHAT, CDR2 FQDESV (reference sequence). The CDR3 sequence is CASSLAAPTEAFF. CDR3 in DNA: TGTGCCAGCAGCTTAGCAGCCCCCACTGAAGCTTTCTTT.

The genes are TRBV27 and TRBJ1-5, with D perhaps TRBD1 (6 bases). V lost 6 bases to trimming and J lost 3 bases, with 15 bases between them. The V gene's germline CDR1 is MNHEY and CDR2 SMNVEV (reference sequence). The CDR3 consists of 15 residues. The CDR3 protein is CASSPLDRFNQPQHF. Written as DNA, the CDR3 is TGTGCCAGCAGCCCCCTCGACAGGTTCAATCAGCCCCAGCATTTT.